The clone carrying this TCR beta chain has just a few counts. Its antigen is undetermined. The record originates from a study of T cell responses to AZD1222 COVID-19 vaccine. Across the whole study: Second-dose groups at about 4 or about 12 weeks were pooled. Study observations and caveats: The donors showed a predominance of white British ancestry and of females, with possible underestimation of clonal diversity.

TCRdb's copy holds only in-frame clones and misses some; the assay was immunoSEQ multiplex PCR. The table shows some 69,000 clones, with approximately 83% occurring only once. The TCR comes from an adult in good health. Specimen: peripheral blood, collected on day 0 of AZD1222 vaccination.

The CDR3 sequence is CASSQRQGQETQYF. The CDR3 nucleotides are TGTGCCAGCAGCCAAAGACAGGGGCAAGAGACCCAGTACTTC. The rearrangement uses TRBV9 and TRBJ2-5, with 8 bases that match TRBD1. The ends lost 4 bases at V and 2 bases at J; junction bases unmatched: 4. The CDR3 runs to 14 residues. Germline CDR1 is SGDLS and CDR2 is YYNGEE.